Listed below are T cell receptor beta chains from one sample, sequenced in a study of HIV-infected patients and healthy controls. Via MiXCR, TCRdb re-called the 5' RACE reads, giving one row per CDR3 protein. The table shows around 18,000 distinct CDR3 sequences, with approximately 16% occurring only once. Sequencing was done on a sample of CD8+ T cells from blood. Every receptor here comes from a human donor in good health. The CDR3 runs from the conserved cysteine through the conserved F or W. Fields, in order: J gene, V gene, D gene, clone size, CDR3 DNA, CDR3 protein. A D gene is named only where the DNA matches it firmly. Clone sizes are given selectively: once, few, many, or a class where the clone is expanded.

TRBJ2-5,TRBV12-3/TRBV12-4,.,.,TGTGCCAGCAGTTTCGGGCAGAGAGAGACCCAGTACTTC,CASSFGQRETQYF
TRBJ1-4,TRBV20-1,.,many,TGCAGTGCTACAACCAGGGACGCCGCAACTAATGAAAAACTGTTTTTT,CSATTRDAATNEKLFF
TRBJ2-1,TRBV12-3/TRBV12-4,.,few,TGTGCCAGCAGTGCCTTAGGGATGTACAATGAGCAGTTCTTC,CASSALGMYNEQFF
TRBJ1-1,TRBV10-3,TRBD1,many,TGTGCCATCAGTCCCGTCCCGGGACAGGGAAAAACTGAAGCTTTCTTT,CAISPVPGQGKTEAFF
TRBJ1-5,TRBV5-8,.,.,TGTGCCAGCAGCTACGGATCCCACGCCAATCAGCCCCAGCATTTT,CASSYGSHANQPQHF
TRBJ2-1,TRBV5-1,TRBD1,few,TGCGCCAGCAGCTGGGTGGGACAGGGGAGCGATGAGCAGTTCTTC,CASSWVGQGSDEQFF
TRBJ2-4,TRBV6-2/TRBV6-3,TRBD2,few,TGTGCCAGCAGTTACCGGGGCCTGGCGGGGGAGGACATTCAGTACTTC,CASSYRGLAGEDIQYF
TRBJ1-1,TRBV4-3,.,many,TGCGCCAGCAGCCAAAACGCAGGGGACAACACTGAAGCTTTCTTT,CASSQNAGDNTEAFF
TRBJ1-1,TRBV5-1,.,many,TGCGCCAGCAGCTTCTCAGGGACATACACTGAAGCTTTCTTT,CASSFSGTYTEAFF
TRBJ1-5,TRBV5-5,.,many,TGTGCCAGCAGCGACACGAGAGGGGGACTGGATAATCAGCCCCAGCATTTT,CASSDTRGGLDNQPQHF
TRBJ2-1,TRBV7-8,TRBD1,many,TGTGCCAGCAGCTTAGAGGGGACAGCTTACAATGAGCAGTTCTTC,CASSLEGTAYNEQFF
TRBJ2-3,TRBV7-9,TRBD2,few,TGTGCCAGCCGATATTTAGCGGGGATGTGGGAGAGCACAGATACGCAGTATTTT,CASRYLAGMWESTDTQYF
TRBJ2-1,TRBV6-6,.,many,TGTGCCAGCCTTCCCGGGACGGGGCTGTACAATGAGCAGTTCTTC,CASLPGTGLYNEQFF
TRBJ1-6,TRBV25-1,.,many,TGTGCCAGCAGCGACCCAGGGGCCTGGGATTCACCCCTCCACTTT,CASSDPGAWDSPLHF
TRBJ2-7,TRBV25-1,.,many,TGTGCCAGCAGTGGTAGGACCCCTGCCTCGCAGTACTTC,CASSGRTPASQYF
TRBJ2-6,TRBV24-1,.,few,TGTGCCACCAGTGATGGGGGCCCTCAGGGATCTGGGGCCAACGTCCTGACTTTC,CATSDGGPQGSGANVLTF
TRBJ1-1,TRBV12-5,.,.,TGTGCTAGTGGTTTGAATCGGGTTACTGAAGCTTTCTTT,CASGLNRVTEAFF
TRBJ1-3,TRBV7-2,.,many,TGTGCCAGCAGCTTAGTTTCTTCGTCCGCGGCAGGCACTGGAAACACCATATATTTT,CASSLVSSSAAGTGNTIYF
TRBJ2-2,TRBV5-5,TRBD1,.,TGTGCCAGCAGCTTGGAAAGGCTCGTGACAGGGTTTTCCGGGGAGCTGTTTTTT,CASSLERLVTGFSGELFF
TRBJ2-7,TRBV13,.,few,TGTGCCAGCAGCTTAGCCGACAGTTTCGAGCAGTACTTC,CASSLADSFEQYF
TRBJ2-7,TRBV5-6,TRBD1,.,TGTGCCAGCAGCTCTCAGGGGGCGGGTGAGCAGTACTTC,CASSSQGAGEQYF
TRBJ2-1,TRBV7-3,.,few,TGTGCCAGCAGCCTAATACCCGGATCCGATCCCACGAATGAGCAGTTCTTC,CASSLIPGSDPTNEQFF